This T cell receptor beta chain was identified during a study of response to subunit inactivated influenza vaccine. Study results and caveats: Authors suggested each seasonal influenza vaccination recruits few new T cells.

TCRdb fed the RT-PCR reads into MiXCR, producing one record per CDR3 protein. The table has 450,000 to 600,000 distinct CDR3 sequences, 7.6% seen once; the top ten hold over 10%. This clonotype was picked up many times. Its specificity is unknown. The sample consisted of PBMCs from blood, taken approximately 25 months after vaccination. The receptor comes from a man aged 45 to 70 who received an inactivated influenza vaccine.

The CDR3 loop is CASKDTQKGPQHF. The CDR3 DNA reads TGTGCCAGCAAAGACACCCAGAAGGGGCCCCAGCATTTT. The chain links TRBV12-3 or TRBV12-4 to TRBJ1-5, with unresolved D. The CDR3 is 13 residues long. Trimming took off 7 bases at V and 9 bases at J, with 16 bases between the two ends.